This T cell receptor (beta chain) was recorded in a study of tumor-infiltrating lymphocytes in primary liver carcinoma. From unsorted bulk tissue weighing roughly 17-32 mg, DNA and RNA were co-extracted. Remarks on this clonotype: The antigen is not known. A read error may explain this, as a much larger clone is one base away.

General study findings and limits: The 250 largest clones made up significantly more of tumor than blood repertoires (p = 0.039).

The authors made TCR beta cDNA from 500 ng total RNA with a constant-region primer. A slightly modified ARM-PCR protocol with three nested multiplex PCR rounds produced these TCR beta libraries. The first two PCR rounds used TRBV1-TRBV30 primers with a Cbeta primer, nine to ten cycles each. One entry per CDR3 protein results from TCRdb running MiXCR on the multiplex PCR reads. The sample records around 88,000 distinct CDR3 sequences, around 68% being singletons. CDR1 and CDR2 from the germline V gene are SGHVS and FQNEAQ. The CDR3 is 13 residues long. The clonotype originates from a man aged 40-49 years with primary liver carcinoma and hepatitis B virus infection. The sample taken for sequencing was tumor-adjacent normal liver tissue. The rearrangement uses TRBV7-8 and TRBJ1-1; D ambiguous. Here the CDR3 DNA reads TGTGCCAGCAGCTTAGTAAGAAACACTGAAGCTCTCTTT. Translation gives CASSLVRNTEALF.